This T cell receptor (beta chain) was recorded in a study of T cells in Graves' hyperthyroidism and ophthalmopathy. V was shortened by 3 bases and J by 7 bases, with 13 bases between the two germline ends. This CDR3 has 14 amino acids. Looked up from germline, CDR1 is SGHRS and CDR2 is YFSETQ. Using RNA transcripts as the source, TCR beta CDR3 regions were amplified. When the TCR CDR3 underwent first-round RT-PCR, the HTBI primer set was used. MiXCR was run by TCRdb on the multiplex PCR reads, yielding one entry per CDR3 protein. The sample contains hundreds of thousands of distinct CDR3 sequences, just under 20% of which appear only once. This clonotype was seen a few times.

The TCR originated in a man in his forties with Graves' ophthalmopathy. V is TRBV5-1 and J is TRBJ1-4; D gene ambiguous. Sequenced sample: blood. In DNA, the CDR3 is TGCGCCAGCAGCTGGTCAGAAGTGGGTGAAAAACTGTTTTTT. Translating gives CASSWSEVGEKLFF.